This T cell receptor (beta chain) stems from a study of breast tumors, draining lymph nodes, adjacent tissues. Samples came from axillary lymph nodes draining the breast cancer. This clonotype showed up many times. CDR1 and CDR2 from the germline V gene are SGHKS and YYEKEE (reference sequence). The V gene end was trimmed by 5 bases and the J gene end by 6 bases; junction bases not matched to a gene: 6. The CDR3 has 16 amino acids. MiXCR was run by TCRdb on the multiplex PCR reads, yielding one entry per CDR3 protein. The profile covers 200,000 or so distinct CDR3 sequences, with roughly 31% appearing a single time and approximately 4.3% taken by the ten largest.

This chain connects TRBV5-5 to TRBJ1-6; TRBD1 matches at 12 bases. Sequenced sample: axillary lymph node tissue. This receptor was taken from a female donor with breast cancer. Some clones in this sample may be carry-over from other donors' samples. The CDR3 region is CASSRDRGPFNSPLHF. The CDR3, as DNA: TGTGCCAGCAGTCGGGACAGGGGGCCGTTTAATTCACCCCTCCACTTT.